The rows below give T cell receptor beta chains drawn from one sample of a study of OX40 agonist ivuxolimab in advanced cancers. Data came from immunoSEQ multiplex PCR; TCRdb stores just in-frame clones and leaves some out. Among 82,000 or so clones listed, 80% to 95% were seen once. Material: CD4+ or CD8+ T cells sorted from blood, obtained in a trial of the OX40 agonist ivuxolimab. The origin of the receptors is an adult with an advanced solid tumor such as melanoma, head and neck, liver or kidney cancer. The CDR3 runs from the conserved cysteine through the conserved F or W. A D gene is named only where the DNA matches it firmly.

d_call	j_call	v_call	cdr3_nt	cdr3_aa
.	TRBJ1-1	TRBV11-3	TGTGCCAGCAGTATTCAGGGCGACACTGAAGCTTTCTTT	CASSIQGDTEAFF
TRBD2	TRBJ2-5	TRBV19	TGTGCCAGTAGTATTCCTAGCGGGGTCCGGGGTGAGACCCAGTACTTC	CASSIPSGVRGETQYF
.	TRBJ1-3	TRBV6-6	TGTGCCAGCAGTTACTCACAGGGTGGTCGAAACACCATATATTTT	CASSYSQGGRNTIYF
.	TRBJ1-2	TRBV7-6	TGTGCCAGCAGCCCCACAGTGGGGAGGGATGGCTACACCTTC	CASSPTVGRDGYTF
.	TRBJ2-3	TRBV6-6	TGTGCCAGCAGCCAAACAGATACGCAGTATTTT	CASSQTDTQYF
.	TRBJ2-1	TRBV21-1	TGTGCCAGCAGCAAGGGGGCCCCGAGAGAGGATGAGCAGTTCTTC	CASSKGAPREDEQFF
.	TRBJ1-2	TRBV6-5	TGTGCCAGCAGACTGGGGGCAGGGCCGGACTATGGCTACACCTTC	CASRLGAGPDYGYTF
.	TRBJ1-4	TRBV18	TGTGCCAGCTCGGGGGGAAATGAAAAACTGTTTTTT	CASSGGNEKLFF
.	TRBJ2-7	TRBV30	TGTGCCTGGAGTGTCGGTGGAGGTGGGCTCTCCGAGCAGTACTTC	CAWSVGGGGLSEQYF
.	TRBJ2-1	TRBV2	TGTGCCAGCACCGGAGGAGGGCTATCCTACAATGAGCAGTTCTTC	CASTGGGLSYNEQFF
TRBD1	TRBJ2-2	TRBV7-7	TGTGCTAGCAGCTTTACAGGGGGCGCGAACACCGGGGAGCTGTTTTTT	CASSFTGGANTGELFF
.	TRBJ2-7	TRBV19	TGTGCCAGTAGTATAACGGGAATCGAGCAGTACTTC	CASSITGIEQYF
.	TRBJ2-1	TRBV9	TGTGCCAGCAGCGTAGCTCCCTTTGGGCCCAATGCTGAGCAGTTCTTC	CASSVAPFGPNAEQFF
.	TRBJ1-1	TRBV6-1	TGTGCCAGCAAACTATTGGACCGGGATTATGAAGCTTTCTTT	CASKLLDRDYEAFF
TRBD1	TRBJ2-6	TRBV7-9	TGTGCCAGCAGCCGCGGGACAGGGTTCTCTGGGGCCAACGTCCTGACTTTC	CASSRGTGFSGANVLTF
TRBD1	TRBJ2-2	TRBV27	TGTGCCAGCAGCAAAGACAGGGCGAGATCCGGGGAGCTGTTTTTT	CASSKDRARSGELFF
.	TRBJ2-7	TRBV2	TGTGCCAGCAGTGAACTGGGCTCAACCGCCTACGAGCAGTACTTC	CASSELGSTAYEQYF
TRBD2	TRBJ2-3	TRBV27	TGTGCCAGGATAGCGGGGGGCCCCACAGATACGCAGTATTTT	CARIAGGPTDTQYF
.	TRBJ2-3	TRBV15	TGTGCCACCAGCAGAGGAGCAGATACGCAGTATTTT	CATSRGADTQYF
.	TRBJ2-4	TRBV15	TGTGCCACCAGCAGAGGAGGGAACTCCAAAAACATTCAGTACTTC	CATSRGGNSKNIQYF
TRBD1	TRBJ1-4	TRBV7-2	TGTGCCAGCAGCTTAGTCGCTGGCGACAGGGGTGGTTATTCGGAAAAACTGTTTTTT	CASSLVAGDRGGYSEKLFF
.	TRBJ1-1	TRBV19	TGTGCCAGTAGTACTATGGCGACCTCGGGTACTGAAGCTTTCTTT	CASSTMATSGTEAFF
.	TRBJ1-6	TRBV4-2	TGTGCCAGCAGCCAAGACTCAGCCGCATCACCCCTCCACTTT	CASSQDSAASPLHF
TRBD1	TRBJ1-5	TRBV5-1	TGCGCCAGCAGCCCGGGACAGGGCGAACAGCCCCAGCATTTT	CASSPGQGEQPQHF
.	TRBJ2-1	TRBV6-1	TGTGCCAGCAGTGAGTTATTAGCGGTTTGGAATGAGCAGTTCTTC	CASSELLAVWNEQFF
.	TRBJ2-1	TRBV11-3	TGTGCCAGCAGCCGCGGGATAGTCGACAATGAGCAGTTCTTC	CASSRGIVDNEQFF
TRBD2	TRBJ2-3	TRBV6-1	TGTGCCAGCGGAGCTCGGGGGGATGGTGCAGATACGCAGTATTTT	CASGARGDGADTQYF
.	TRBJ2-5	TRBV2	TGTGCCAGCAGTGAAGGGGGGTGGCGGCTAGCTGCATTCCAAGAGACCCAGTACTTC	CASSEGGWRLAAFQETQYF
.	TRBJ1-2	TRBV19	TGTGCCAGTAGCCGGACTGGATATGGCTACACCTTC	CASSRTGYGYTF
TRBD1	TRBJ1-4	TRBV11-2	TGTGCCAGCAGCACGGACAGGGGGCGAGGTGAAAAACTGTTTTTT	CASSTDRGRGEKLFF
TRBD1	TRBJ1-2	TRBV6-6	TGTGCCAGCACCCAAAGGACAGGGTATGGCTACACCTTC	CASTQRTGYGYTF
TRBD2	TRBJ2-3	TRBV5-1	TGCGCCAGCAGCTTGGGGTCTAGCGGGGGCCCCGGGACAGATACGCAGTATTTT	CASSLGSSGGPGTDTQYF
TRBD1	TRBJ2-7	TRBV4-1	TGCGCCAGCAGCCCCCGGGGAGGACAGGGGGCGGACGAGCAGTACTTC	CASSPRGGQGADEQYF
.	TRBJ2-5	TRBV30	TGTGCCTGGAGTCAACGGGAGACCCAGTACTTC	CAWSQRETQYF
TRBD1	TRBJ2-7	TRBV2	TGTGCCAGCAGTGAAGCGGGGACAGGGCCAGACGTGTACTTC	CASSEAGTGPDVYF
.	TRBJ1-2	TRBV29-1	TGCAGCGTCTCCACCAACTATGGCTACACCTTC	CSVSTNYGYTF